The source of this TCR beta chain is a study of control samples from healthy donors and cancer patients (dated by TCRdb to the early 2020s). On this clone: What antigen it recognizes has not been identified. Base qualities are not at hand, and no much larger clone is one base apart.

Library prep was done by the immunoSEQ multiplex PCR assay. Drawn from immuneACCESS, this table holds only the in-frame rearrangements with V and J called that TCRdb kept. Clones are partly lost; checked studies trace under half to an unresolved V gene and leave the rest unexplained. Here the sample has about 89,000 clones; about nine tenths occur a single time. Of the sample, 21% falls within the top ten clones. Sequencing used blood. The source is a man aged 25 to 40 in good health.

The CDR3 here reads CASSYYRISEKLFF. The sequence in DNA is TGTGCCAGCAGTTATTACAGAATAAGTGAAAAACTGTTTTTT. The chain couples TRBV6-5 to TRBJ1-4, with the D gene too uncertain to name. Cut back by 3 bases and 7 bases, the V and J ends lie 12 bases apart. CDR1 and CDR2 (MNHEY, SVGAGI) derive from the germline V gene. Including the terminal cysteine and phenylalanine, the CDR3 comprises 14 residues. The read is trimmed to its CDR3 DNA, 42 bases read in frame from base 1.